This TCR beta chain was identified in a study of Ad26.COV2.S vaccination and SARS-CoV-2 variants. Across the whole study: Participants got Ad26.COV2.S intramuscularly, once or twice 56 days apart.

A remark on this clone: Its specificity is unknown.

CDR1 SGHAT and CDR2 FQDESV come from the germline V gene (reference sequence). The CDR3 sequence is 17 residues long. V lost 0 bases and J lost 2; bases outside the gene matches: 5. Repertoires were generated with immunoSEQ multiplex PCR, while TCRdb's copy carries only in-frame clones and drops some. The sample holds some 290,000 clones, around four fifths seen once. Regarding treatment: over 15 received Ad26.COV2.S at low or high dose, single or two shots; 5 received placebo; per-sample allocation not given. The investigators took samples on day 63 after the first vaccine or placebo injection. Study observations and caveats: Analyses that measured TCR breadth and depth may have underestimated total T cell responses. A substantial breadth of spike-specific CD8+ and CD4+ T cell responses after vaccination has been reported. Non-spike TCR breadth was similar in vaccine and placebo recipients.

The chain uses TRBV11-1 and TRBJ2-5, with TRBD1 matching over 11 bases. Sequenced here: peripheral blood, sampled in a trial of Ad26.COV2.S vaccine versus placebo. This sequence was found in a person between 18 and 59 years old who received the Ad26.COV2.S COVID-19 vaccine or a placebo. CDR3 coding DNA: TGTGCCAGCAGCTTAGCGCGGGGACAGGGGGATCAAGAGACCCAGTACTTC. As protein: CASSLARGQGDQETQYF.